Each of the 14 T cell receptor beta chains below was sequenced from the same sample in a study of OX40 agonist ivuxolimab in advanced cancers. Data came from immunoSEQ multiplex PCR; TCRdb stores just in-frame clones and leaves some out. The data show almost 80,000 clones, with almost 85% seen just once and roughly 25% held by the top ten. Sequencing used CD4+ or CD8+ T cells sorted from blood, obtained in a trial of the OX40 agonist ivuxolimab. These receptors all come from an adult with an advanced solid tumor such as melanoma, head and neck, liver or kidney cancer.

The chain employs TRBV19 and TRBJ1-5; D remains ambiguous. The germline V gene has CDR1 LNHDA and CDR2 SQIVND (reference sequence). The ends were cut back, 7 bases at V and 3 bases at J, with 10 bases in the middle. This CDR3 is built from 13 residues. CDR3 sequence reads: CASTEDLNQPQHF. DNA for the CDR3: TGTGCCAGTACCGAGGATCTCAATCAGCCCCAGCATTTT.

This clone was counted a few times. V gene TRBV5-5 combines with J gene TRBJ2-7; D unresolved. V was shortened by 1 base and J by 4 bases, with 6 bases between the two germline ends. The germline CDR1 and CDR2 sequences are SGHKS and YYEKEE (reference sequence). The CDR3 is 12 residues long. CDR3 in DNA: TGTGCCAGCAGCTTGAACCGGTACGAGCAGTACTTC. This sequence encodes CASSLNRYEQYF.

The gene calls are TRBV7-8 and TRBJ2-6; no firm D call. V shed 7 bases and J shed 2 bases, with 12 bases lying between them. CDR1 and CDR2 (germline): SGHVS, FQNEAQ. The CDR3 runs 15 residues. CDR3 DNA sequence: TGTGCCAGCATACCATTGAAGGCTGGGGCCAACGTCCTGACTTTC. Translated: CASIPLKAGANVLTF.

This clone was seen only a few times. The chain employs TRBV10-1 and TRBJ2-7; D call uncertain. CDR1 and CDR2 from the germline V gene are WNHNN and SYGVQD (reference sequence). V shed 3 bases and J shed 2 bases, with 8 bases lying between them. The CDR3 runs 13 residues. The CDR3 reads CASSDGGPYEQYF. The CDR3 coding sequence is TGCGCCAGCAGTGACGGCGGACCCTACGAGCAGTACTTC.

The chain is built from TRBV19 and TRBJ1-2; TRBD1 agrees at 9 bases. V lost 4 bases to trimming and J lost 2 bases; unmatched junction nucleotides: 5. This CDR3 spans 15 amino acids. Germline V gene lookup returns CDR1 LNHDA and CDR2 SQIVND (reference sequence). Written as DNA, the CDR3 is TGTGCCAGTAGTAGCCGACAGGGGGTGAACTATGGCTACACCTTC. Amino acids: CASSSRQGVNYGYTF.

V gene TRBV5-1 combines with J gene TRBJ2-2; 8 bases are shared with TRBD1. The CDR3 consists of 15 residues. CDR1 and CDR2 from the germline V gene are SGHRS and YFSETQ. V shed 4 bases and J 4 bases; nucleotides not matched to a gene: 6. CDR3 residues: CASSTQGAGTGELFF. CDR3 bases: TGCGCCAGCAGCACCCAGGGGGCCGGCACCGGGGAGCTGTTTTTT.

This clone has a handful of counts. The chain joins TRBV5-1 to TRBJ2-1; 13 bases are a match to TRBD2. The CDR3 runs to 16 residues. The germline CDR1 and CDR2 sequences are SGHRS and YFSETQ. Trimming took 4 bases from V and 6 from J; bases not matched to a gene: 7. The CDR3 DNA sequence: TGCGCCAGCAGCATCTGGAGGACTAGCGGGAGCAATGAGCAGTTCTTC. Protein: CASSIWRTSGSNEQFF. The whole variable domain, filled in from reference TRBV5-1 and TRBJ2-1, reads KAGVTQTPRYLIKTRGQQVTLSCSPISGHRSVSWYQQTPGQGLQFLFEYFSETQRNKGNFPGRFSGRQFSNSRSEMNVSTLELGDSALYLCASSIWRTSGSNEQFFGPGTRLTVL.

V gene TRBV11-3 combines with J gene TRBJ2-7, with TRBD1 matching 7 bases. Germline V gene data show CDR1 as SGHNT and CDR2 as YENEEA. J lost 7 bases, V lost 5 bases, and 11 bases had no gene match. The CDR3 runs 14 residues. The CDR3 reads CASSRDSTFKEQYF. CDR3 DNA sequence: TGTGCCAGCAGCCGGGACAGTACCTTCAAGGAGCAGTACTTC.

The DNA of the CDR3 is TGTGCCAGTAGTGGCAGGGGGTACGAGCAGTACTTC. Amino acids: CASSGRGYEQYF. This chain joins TRBV19 and TRBJ2-7; 7 nucleotides match TRBD1. The CDR3 consists of 12 residues. From germline, CDR1 is LNHDA and CDR2 SQIVND (reference sequence). V dropped 5 bases and J dropped 4; count of bases not matched to a gene: 2.

The chain joins TRBV19 to TRBJ2-5, with D perhaps matching TRBD2 (7 bases). From germline, CDR1 is LNHDA and CDR2 SQIVND (reference sequence). CDR3 length: 13 residues. The V end lost 3 bases, the J end lost 4 bases, and 9 bases lay between the germline ends. In nucleotides, the CDR3 is TGTGCCAGTAGTATCGCGGGGGCAGAGACCCAGTACTTC. Its protein is CASSIAGAETQYF.

This clone has just a few counts. The chain joins TRBV5-1 to TRBJ1-2; 8 nucleotides line up with TRBD1. CDR1 is SGHRS and CDR2 is YFSETQ in the germline V gene. The CDR3 runs to 14 residues. With V trimmed by 4 bases and J by 4 bases, 6 bases remained unmatched. CDR3 sequence reads: CASSQAGTGYGYTF. The CDR3 DNA reads TGCGCCAGCAGCCAAGCCGGGACAGGCTATGGCTACACCTTC.

There are a few counts of this clone. The chain links TRBV7-2 to TRBJ2-5; the D call may be TRBD1 or TRBD2 (6 bases each). The CDR3 has 15 residues. CDR1 and CDR2 from the germline V gene are SGHTA and FQGNSA. Trimming took off 5 bases at V and 3 bases at J, with 16 bases between the two ends. CDR3 amino acids: CASSPPGANKETQYF. In DNA, the CDR3 is TGTGCCAGCAGCCCCCCGGGGGCAAATAAAGAGACCCAGTACTTC.

Comment on this clone: At the DNA level, this CDR3 is encoded by other sequences in the same sample as well. This sequence joins TRBV7-2 and TRBJ1-2; D not certain. Trimming pared 1 base from V and 8 bases from J, leaving 8 bases between. This CDR3 has 12 residues. Per germline, CDR1 SGHTA and CDR2 FQGNSA. The CDR3 DNA sequence: TGTGCCAGCAGCTTAGGGGCCGCCGGCTACACCTTC. Translation: CASSLGAAGYTF.

The CDR3 DNA reads as TGTGCCAGCAGGGCTCCTCCCTCCTACGAGCAGTACTTC. This encodes CASRAPPSYEQYF. J is TRBJ2-7 and V is TRBV6-5; D is unresolved. This CDR3 spans 13 amino acids. Germline V gene data show CDR1 as MNHEY and CDR2 as SVGAGI. Trimming took off 6 bases at V and 0 bases at J, with 9 bases between the two ends.